This T cell receptor (beta chain) was identified in a study of shared clonotypes between healthy human individuals (dated by TCRdb to the early 2020s). Regarding the complete study: The cohort included a few men and a couple of women between 18 and 49 years of age. Blood TCR repertoires of a handful of healthy adults were deeply sequenced to estimate repertoire size and the extent of clonotype sharing between individuals. Libraries were prepared and TCR repertoires were sequenced by different laboratories using diverse techniques, in order to increase sequencing depth and limit assay-specific biases. Per donor, three plates each were used for CD4 naive and CD4 memory, two for CD8 naive, and one for CD8 memory. Per donor, leukapheresis produced somewhere between about 0.85 and 8.9 billion PBMCs. What the research found in general, with its limitations: Compared with non-shared clonotypes, clonotypes shared by all four sorted-subset donors had higher generation probabilities. Naive subsets generally had larger estimated clonotype richness than memory subsets did. Sharing across a few donors was observed for approximately 5% of naive CD4, under 4% of naive CD8, roughly 2.3% of memory CD4, and about 0.4% of memory CD8 clonotypes. Only blood was sampled, and tissue TCR repertoires likely differ from those in blood. Based on pairwise subsampling, the degree of clonotype sharing among donors was expected to be affected by sequencing depth. The genetic and exposure-history diversity represented was limited by the small number of donors. Incomplete sequencing was indicated by rarefaction of sorted-subset datasets, despite the large sequencing depth.

The donors were healthy, HIV-negative adults who had no recently reported acute infections or vaccinations. Every donor was a Caucasian adult living in Nashville, Tennessee, USA. CD4+ T cells were enriched through magnetic negative selection, after which naive cells were positively selected on CD45RA and the remaining negative fraction served as the memory subset. After blood collection by leukapheresis, PBMCs were isolated using Ficoll-Histopaque density gradient centrifugation and then cryopreserved in the vapor phase of liquid nitrogen. Analytical flow cytometry was used to check the purity and quantity of every magnetically sorted T cell population. Each sorted fraction had its genomic DNA isolated and then quantified by UV absorbance on a Nanodrop 2000c. On this clone: Its antigen remains undetermined. The sample holds no much larger clone one base away, and base qualities are not on file.

TCR CDR3 regions were amplified from genomic DNA by multiplex PCR using the deep immunoSEQ assay. Extracted genomic DNA from each cell subset was spread evenly across all wells of several immunoSEQ 96-well plates, with each plate serving as a replicate. Each replicate PCR for sorted subsets received around 200 ng genomic DNA, equal to 30,000 or so T cell genomes. Purified libraries were measured with a Qubit 3.0 fluorometer, size-checked on a Bioanalyzer 2100, and measured again with the KAPA Library Quantification kit. Each immunoSEQ 96-well plate was sequenced on its own single-read 150-cycle Illumina NextSeq 550 flow cell. On the authors' methods: Because the immunoSEQ output held only junctional sequences and lacked quality scores, the filtering could not match the filtering applied to full-length reads. Sequences were annotated with PyIR, a Python wrapper for IgBLAST v1.9, and V/J genes and CDR3 were assigned using IMGT germline references. Reads were filtered out if the reads had weak V/J assignments (E-value above 1e-6), no CDR3, stop codons, out-of-frame junctions, or ambiguous translated residues. V3J clonotypes were defined by identical inferred V gene, J gene, and CDR3 amino acid sequence. Percentage overlap between repertoires was calculated by dividing the number of shared unique clonotypes by the size of the smaller repertoire. RTK rarefaction, the Chao1 estimator, and Recon v2.1 estimates of unobserved clonotypes were used to assess repertoire richness. Generation probabilities were computed with OLGA for all TCRbeta clonotypes obtained by the gDNA method from several donors. TCRdb took over this immuneACCESS table, retaining in-frame rearrangements with V and J assigned. Such tables are incomplete; in checked studies, under half of the missing clones stem from an unresolved V gene, and the remainder is unexplained. V and J calls plus clone size are reproduced from that table; the DNA served to infer D and trimming. This sample holds over 1.4 million clones; roughly 96% were observed only once. Roughly 1.2% of the sample is held by the ten biggest clonotypes.

From a lookup of the germline V gene (reference sequence), CDR1 and CDR2 are SEHNR and FQNEAQ. There are 18 amino acids in the CDR3, from cysteine to phenylalanine inclusive. Left in the record is the CDR3 DNA by itself, 54 bases read in frame from the first base. V is clipped by 5 bases and J by 0 bases, and the sequence between their germline boundaries is 22 bases long. Sequenced input: naive CD4+ T cells sorted from blood. This specimen's cell subset or site label, per the study, means: CD45RA+ positively selected. The receptor chain draws on TRBV7-9 and TRBJ1-1; 6 matching bases give a weak D call of TRBD1. This receptor was taken from a man aged 30-40 years in good health. The CDR3 loop reads CASSQFARGRGLNTEAFF. The bases read TGTGCCAGCAGCCAATTCGCCCGGGGGCGGGGATTGAACACTGAAGCTTTCTTT.